This T cell receptor beta chain was found in a study of CD8 T cells in ankylosing spondylitis. The study's findings and limits: It was reported that disease-linked clones were significantly enriched in matched ankylosing spondylitis synovial fluid. About 8 highly homologous variants made up a TCR beta motif, and this motif appeared characteristic of ankylosing spondylitis blood.

With V trimmed by 4 bases and J by 6 bases, 5 bases remained unmatched. There are 14 residues in the CDR3. The germline gives CDR1 LGHDT, CDR2 YNNKEL (reference sequence). This clonotype has a handful of counts. Its specificity is unknown. TCRdb processed the 5' RACE reads anew with MiXCR; each CDR3 protein has one entry. This sample carries under 120,000 distinct CDR3 sequences, less than 25% of them seen once, and the ten largest clones take around an eighth. Sequencing was done on a sample of synovial fluid, either unsorted or a sorted T cell fraction (not recorded which). This receptor was identified in a male donor with ankylosing spondylitis. The chain combines TRBV3-1 with TRBJ2-1; TRBD2 matches at 8 bases. Here the CDR3 DNA reads TGTGCCAGCAGCCTCGGGGGGGGGCTCAATGAGCAGTTCTTC. Encoded protein: CASSLGGGLNEQFF.